Listed here are 8 T cell receptor beta chains from one sample, sequenced in a study of CD8 T cells in Susac syndrome. RNA totalling about 0.45 to 1 ug underwent reverse transcription with random hexamers. Via MiXCR, TCRdb re-called the immunoSEQ multiplex PCR reads, giving one row per CDR3 protein. The sample has about 130,000 distinct CDR3 sequences, around nine tenths seen once; the top ten hold around 0.24%. Material for sequencing was CD8+ T cells from PBMCs. The source of these receptors is a human donor with multiple sclerosis.

The genes are TRBV27 and TRBJ2-1; no clear D gene. Trimming removed 7 bases at V and 8 bases at J, with 15 bases between. Germline V gene data show CDR1 as MNHEY and CDR2 as SMNVEV (reference sequence). The CDR3 is 13 amino acids. The CDR3: CASKGGSQDEQFF. The CDR3 nucleotides read TGTGCCAGCAAGGGCGGATCCCAGGATGAGCAGTTCTTC.

This chain connects TRBV19 to TRBJ2-6, with D hard to call. Germline V CDR1 and CDR2: LNHDA, SQIVND (reference sequence). The CDR3 covers 11 residues. Trimming shortened V by 10 bases and J by 4 bases, and 5 bases separated the two germline ends. The CDR3 region is CATNGANVLTF. The CDR3 coding sequence is TGTGCCACGAACGGGGCCAACGTCCTGACTTTC.

The gene calls are TRBV10-3 and TRBJ1-1, with 7 nucleotides matching TRBD1. The J segment lost 0 bases and the V segment lost 0 bases, leaving 10 bases of the junction unmatched. The CDR3 length is 18 residues. Germline-derived CDR1 and CDR2 are ENHRY and SYGVKD. This CDR3 is CAISESGIQGSMNTEAFF. The CDR3 DNA reads TGTGCCATCAGTGAGTCCGGTATACAGGGGTCAATGAACACTGAAGCTTTCTTT.

V gene TRBV7-9 combines with J gene TRBJ2-1, with D perhaps being TRBD1 or TRBD2 (5 bases each). Germline assignment: CDR1 SEHNR and CDR2 FQNEAQ (reference sequence). The CDR3 is 13 amino acids. V shed 5 bases and J shed 6 bases, with 11 bases lying between them. The CDR3 DNA reads TGTGCCAGCAGCATCGGGACGATCAATGAGCAGTTCTTC. Translating it yields CASSIGTINEQFF. Looking up the rest from reference TRBV7-9 and TRBJ2-1 gives the full variable domain: DTGVSQNPRHKITKRGQNVTFRCDPISEHNRLYWYRQTLGQGPEFLTYFQNEAQLEKSRLLSDRFSAERPKGSFSTLEIQRTEQGDSAMYLCASSIGTINEQFFGPGTRLTVL.

The chain is built from TRBV29-1 and TRBJ2-1; no firm D call. The CDR3 spans 13 residues. CDR1 is SQVTM and CDR2 is ANQGSEA in the germline V gene. Trimming pared 7 bases from V and 4 bases from J, leaving 14 bases between. CDR3 region: CSATELLYNEQFF. CDR3 nucleotide sequence: TGCAGCGCTACGGAGTTACTTTACAATGAGCAGTTCTTC.

The rearrangement joins TRBV4-1 to TRBJ2-7; the D gene is possibly TRBD2 (6 bases). Trimming took 0 bases from V and 4 from J, leaving 16 bases between them. Germline V gene sequence: CDR1 MGHRA, CDR2 YSYEKL. The CDR3 has 16 amino acids. CDR3 sequence (DNA): TGCGCCAGCAGCCAAGATCCAAGGGCCGGGGGTTACGAGCAGTACTTC. Its translation: CASSQDPRAGGYEQYF.

This clonotype has only one observation. The chain joins TRBV29-1 to TRBJ1-1, with D unclear. The CDR3 runs to 12 residues. The germline CDR1 and CDR2 sequences are SQVTM and ANQGSEA. V lost 3 bases and J 4 bases, leaving 9 bases between the germline ends. The CDR3 protein is CSVERRATEAFF. The CDR3 DNA sequence: TGCAGCGTTGAGAGAAGGGCCACTGAAGCTTTCTTT. Drawing the rest from reference TRBV29-1 and TRBJ1-1, the complete variable domain is SAVISQKPSRDICQRGTSLTIQCQVDSQVTMMFWYRQQPGQSLTLIATANQGSEATYESGFVIDKFPISRPNLTFSTLTVSNMSPEDSSIYLCSVERRATEAFFGQGTRLTVV.

V usage is TRBV20-1 and J usage is TRBJ2-7, with TRBD1 matching 7 bases. From germline, CDR1 is DFQATT and CDR2 SNEGSKA (reference sequence). The CDR3 runs 15 residues. After removal of 6 bases from V and 9 bases from J, the junction contained 20 bases not matched to a gene. DNA of the CDR3: TGCAGTGCGATCCATCCGGGACAGATATACGAAGGGCAGTACTTC. The encoded protein is CSAIHPGQIYEGQYF.